The text below deals with one TCR beta chain. This sample was included in a study of blood T cell repertoires in COVID-19. On the study more broadly: The United States, Italy and Spain were the sources of the acute and convalescent COVID-19 samples. T cells, B-cell-depleted T cells, or PBMCs supplied cDNA or gDNA.

The germline CDR1 and CDR2 sequences are SGHVS and FQNEAQ. CDR3 length equals 14 residues. Losses at the gene ends were 5 bases for V and 5 bases for J; bases not matched to a gene: 7. Libraries were prepared by immunoSEQ multiplex PCR; TCRdb keeps only in-frame clonotypes and omits some of them. The sample consists of about 220,000 clones, around 86% of them appearing once. This sequence was found in a woman of 80 years or more with COVID-19, enrolled during active disease. The genes are TRBV7-8 and TRBJ1-2; 8 bases align to TRBD1. The source material was peripheral blood. The CDR3: CASSPGQGRYGYTF. The CDR3 region has the DNA TGTGCCAGCAGCCCCGGACAGGGCAGGTATGGCTACACCTTC.